This T cell receptor (beta chain) is drawn from a study of T cell changes during pregnancy in multiple sclerosis. This CDR3 is built from 11 residues. The ends lost 8 bases at V and 10 bases at J; junction bases unmatched: 4. Looked up from germline, CDR1 is SNHLY and CDR2 is FYNNEI. This table comes from immunoSEQ multiplex PCR, and its TCRdb copy is limited to in-frame clones, with some not included. Among around 92,000 clones listed, under 95% were seen once. This clonotype originated in a female donor with multiple sclerosis, enrolled in a pregnancy study. The sample was peripheral blood, taken after pregnancy. This chain links TRBV2 with TRBJ2-1, with TRBD1 matching over 8 bases. The CDR3 nucleotides are TGTGCCAGCCCGGGGACAGGAGAGCAGTTCTTC. Its translation: CASPGTGEQFF.